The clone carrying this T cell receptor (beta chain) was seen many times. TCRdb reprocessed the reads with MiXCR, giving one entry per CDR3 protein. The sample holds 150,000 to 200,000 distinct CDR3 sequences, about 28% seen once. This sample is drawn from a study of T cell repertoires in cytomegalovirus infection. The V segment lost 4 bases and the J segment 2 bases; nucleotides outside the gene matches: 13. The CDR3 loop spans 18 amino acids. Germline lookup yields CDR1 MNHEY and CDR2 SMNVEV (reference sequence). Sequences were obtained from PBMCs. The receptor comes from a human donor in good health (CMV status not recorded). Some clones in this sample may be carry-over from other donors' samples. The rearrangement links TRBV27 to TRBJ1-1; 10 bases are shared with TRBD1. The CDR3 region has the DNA TGTGCCAGCAGTTACATTAGACAGGGGGCCCCCCTCAACACTGAAGCTTTCTTT. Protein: CASSYIRQGAPLNTEAFF.